A single sample is the source of the 6 T cell receptor beta chains below, sequenced in a study of CD8 T cells in Susac syndrome (dated by TCRdb to about 2019). Library prep was done by the immunoSEQ multiplex PCR assay. RNA was extracted with the RNeasy kit and roughly 0.45 to 1 ug was reverse transcribed using random hexamers. TCRdb reanalyzed the raw reads on its own, using fastp at Q25 for trimming and MiXCR for clone calling, and kept in-frame beta chains. Each record represents a unique CDR3 protein, reported with the most common genes and DNA among its rows. The sample includes some 60,000 distinct CDR3 sequences, with about 92% observed a single time. The top ten hold approximately 0.21% of the sample. The sequenced material came from CD8+ T cells from PBMCs. These receptors came from a human donor in good health.

This sequence joins TRBV4-1 and TRBJ2-5, with 12 bases aligning to TRBD2. V lost 2 bases, J lost 2 bases, and 9 bases stayed unmatched. Per the germline V gene, CDR1 is MGHRA and CDR2 is YSYEKL. The CDR3 consists of 18 residues. The CDR3 is CASSQHLTSGGPQETQYF. The CDR3 bases are TGCGCCAGCAGCCAACACCTGACTAGCGGGGGTCCACAAGAGACCCAGTACTTC.

This chain uses TRBV10-3 with TRBJ2-2; 9 bases agree with TRBD2. Germline loops: CDR1 ENHRY, CDR2 SYGVKD. The CDR3 totals 17 residues. V shed 10 bases and J 0 bases; nucleotides not matched to a gene: 12. The CDR3 DNA follows: TGTGCCACCAGAGAAGCGGGGGGACGGACGAACACCGGGGAGCTGTTTTTT. It is translated as CATREAGGRTNTGELFF.

This rearrangement joins TRBV5-1 to TRBJ2-5, with 11 positions matching TRBD2. The V and J ends lost 3 bases and 2 bases, in that order; junction bases with no gene match: 6. The germline gives CDR1 SGHRS, CDR2 YFSETQ. The CDR3 has 16 residues. CDR3 protein: CASSSEIAGGQETQYF. CDR3 bases: TGCGCCAGCAGCTCCGAAATAGCGGGGGGGCAAGAGACCCAGTACTTC.

V gene TRBV12-3 or TRBV12-4 combines with J gene TRBJ2-7; D ambiguous. This CDR3 has 11 residues. Trimming pared 6 bases from V and 5 bases from J, leaving 8 bases between. CDR3 region: CASRRQHEQYF. CDR3 nucleotide sequence: TGTGCCAGCAGGAGGCAACACGAGCAGTACTTC.

The chain recombines TRBV27 with TRBJ2-4, with D perhaps TRBD1 or TRBD2 (6 bases each). V was clipped by 5 bases and J by 3 bases, with 14 bases between them. The CDR3 sequence is 15 residues long. Germline-derived CDR1 and CDR2 are MNHEY and SMNVEV (reference sequence). CDR3 bases: TGTGCCAGCAGTCCCCCGGGGGCTGGCAAAAACATTCAGTACTTC. Translated: CASSPPGAGKNIQYF.

Note on this clonotype: Compared with germline, one end of the junction differs, possibly owing to a read error. The chain has TRBV9 and TRBJ2-2, with D perhaps given as TRBD1 or TRBD2 (7 bases each). The germline CDR1 and CDR2 sequences are SGDLS and YYNGEE. The CDR3 is made up of 13 amino acids. CDR3 nucleotides: TGTACCAGCAGCGTCAGGGGGGGCGGGGAGCTGTTTTTT. Protein: CTSSVRGGGELFF.